This T cell receptor beta chain came from a study of human T cells and chemical hapten exposure. Across the study: Patch tests applied 0.01% DPC to the upper back and were scored after 6 days. Minor pooled library volume differences mainly drove per-sample TCR yield variation.

CDR1 and CDR2 from the germline V gene are SQVTM and ANQGSEA. Trimming removed 2 bases at V and 5 bases at J, with 17 bases between. CDR3 length: 15 amino acids. Noted time point: patch test 1, 2 weeks after DPC sensitization. Described treatment: therapeutic diphenylcyclopropenone sensitization with weekly scalp DPC. Study-wide results and limits: Controls had significantly fewer large CDR3 similarity clusters than were formed by expanded TCRs.

From the RACE reads, TCRdb called clonotypes with MiXCR, one entry per CDR3 protein. The sample has about 380,000 distinct CDR3 sequences, roughly 4.8% seen once. This clonotype occurred many times. Antigen specificity is unknown. V and J are TRBV29-1 and TRBJ2-3; weak D call: TRBD2 (6 bases). The receptor comes from a woman between 45 and 65 years old with alopecia areata. Some clones in this sample may be carry-over from other donors' samples. Sequencing used whole blood, obtained in connection with sensitization to the hapten diphenylcyclopropenone (DPC). The CDR3 coding sequence is TGCAGCGTTGAACAGCGTAGCGGCACCGGAGATACGCAGTATTTT. It translates to CSVEQRSGTGDTQYF.